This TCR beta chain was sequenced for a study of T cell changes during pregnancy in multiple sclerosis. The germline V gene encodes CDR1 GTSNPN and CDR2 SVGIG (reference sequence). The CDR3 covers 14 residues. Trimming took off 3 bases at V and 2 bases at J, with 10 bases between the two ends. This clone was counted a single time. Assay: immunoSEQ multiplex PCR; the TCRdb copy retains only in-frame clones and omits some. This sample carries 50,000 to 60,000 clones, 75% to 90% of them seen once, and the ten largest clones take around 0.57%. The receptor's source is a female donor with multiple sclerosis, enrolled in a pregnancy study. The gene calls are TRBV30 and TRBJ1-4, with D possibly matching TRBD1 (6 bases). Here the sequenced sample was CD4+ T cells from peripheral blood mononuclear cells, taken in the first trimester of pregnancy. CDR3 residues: CAWSTGTTNEKLFF. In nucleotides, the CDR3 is TGTGCCTGGAGCACAGGGACCACTAATGAAAAACTGTTTTTT.